This T cell receptor (beta chain) is drawn from a study of T-cell reconstitution after alpha-beta-depleted transplantation in children. Trimming left V 4 bases short and J 3 bases short, with 9 bases between. The CDR3 spans 13 residues. Germline CDR1 is LGHDT and CDR2 is YNNKEL (reference sequence). TCRbeta library preparation incorporated unique molecular identifiers. Each CDR3 protein gets one entry after TCRdb re-called the PCR reads with MiXCR. The repertoire has a few hundred thousand distinct CDR3 sequences, 6.5% to 9% of them found once; the top ten carry over 7.5%. At least ten counts were recorded for this clonotype. Its cognate antigen is unknown. Study conclusions and caveats: Approximately two months post-transplant, alpha-beta T cells reportedly originated from several hundred expanded graft clones. One year post-transplant, T-cell counts and diversity were largely derived from T cells produced anew. High day-60 TCRbeta diversity in some patients came from surviving recipient T cells and thymic progenitors.

The sequence derives from a female patient younger than 10 who had a stem cell transplant for Fanconi anemia, so the T cells may come from the graft donor. The V and J genes are TRBV3-1 and TRBJ1-2, with D perhaps matching TRBD1 (5 bases). The material sequenced was peripheral blood, taken 360 days after TCRalphabeta/CD19-depleted stem cell transplant. The CDR3, as DNA: TGTGCCAGCAGCCCGTGGGACGACTATGGCTACACCTTC. It yields the protein CASSPWDDYGYTF.